This is a list of T cell receptor beta chains from one sample in a study of blood T cells in healthy people across ages. TCRdb called the 5' RACE reads again in MiXCR, with one record for every CDR3 protein. The table has about 1 million distinct CDR3 sequences, roughly 45% seen once. What was sequenced was blood. The source of these receptors is an older woman in good health. Each CDR3 is given with its conserved first and last residue. Fields, in order: V gene, D gene, clone size, J gene, CDR3 protein, CDR3 DNA. D genes are given only for firm matches. A row's size may be missing; if present it is once, few, many or a size class.

TRBV12-3/TRBV12-4	TRBD2	once	TRBJ2-5	CASKIRAGGGVGQETQYF	TGTGCCAGCAAAATTAGGGCGGGAGGCGGGGTAGGACAAGAGACCCAGTACTTC
TRBV29-1	TRBD2	.	TRBJ2-1	CSVLPSGSYNEQFF	TGCAGCGTTCTGCCTAGCGGGAGTTACAATGAGCAGTTCTTC
TRBV11-2	TRBD2	few	TRBJ2-3	CASSAQSGRTDTQYF	TGTGCCAGCAGCGCCCAAAGCGGGAGAACAGATACGCAGTATTTT
TRBV20-1	TRBD2	few	TRBJ2-1	CSATLTSGRHNEQFF	TGCAGTGCTACGCTGACTAGCGGGAGGCACAATGAGCAGTTCTTC
TRBV5-1	TRBD2	.	TRBJ2-1	CASSDAATAGGHNEQFF	TGCGCCAGCAGCGACGCTGCGACAGCGGGAGGCCACAATGAGCAGTTCTTC
TRBV6-1	.	few	TRBJ2-3	CASSESGTGADTQYF	TGTGCCAGCAGTGAAAGTGGGACGGGAGCAGATACGCAGTATTTT
TRBV29-1	TRBD2	.	TRBJ2-7	CSVVQGASGRKRYNEQYF	TGCAGCGTTGTACAGGGAGCTAGCGGGCGGAAACGCTACAATGAGCAGTACTTC
TRBV27	.	.	TRBJ2-5	CASSLAGRGQETQYF	TGTGCCAGCAGTTTAGCCGGGAGAGGACAAGAGACCCAGTACTTC
TRBV5-1	.	.	TRBJ2-2	CASSLGATGELFF	TGCGCCAGCAGCTTGGGAGCCACCGGGGAGCTGTTTTTT
TRBV5-1	TRBD1	few	TRBJ2-5	CASSLGQGDGETQYF	TGCGCCAGCAGCTTGGGTCAGGGGGATGGAGAGACCCAGTACTTC
TRBV7-9	.	.	TRBJ2-1	CASSLDLTSSYNEQFF	TGTGCCAGCAGCTTAGACCTGACTAGCTCCTACAATGAGCAGTTCTTC
TRBV29-1	.	.	TRBJ2-5	CSVAGTAGANQETQYF	TGCAGCGTTGCGGGGACAGCGGGAGCCAACCAAGAGACCCAGTACTTC
TRBV30	TRBD1	.	TRBJ2-7	CAWRRTGGPYEQYF	TGTGCCTGGAGGCGGACAGGGGGCCCCTACGAGCAGTACTTC
TRBV4-1	TRBD2	many	TRBJ2-1	CASSQPGLAANEQFF	TGCGCCAGCAGCCAACCGGGACTAGCAGCCAATGAGCAGTTCTTC
TRBV5-6	TRBD2	.	TRBJ2-3	CASSPMGQAGDRVTQYF	TGTGCCAGCAGCCCCATGGGACAAGCGGGAGATAGGGTTACGCAGTATTTT
TRBV20-1	TRBD1	.	TRBJ2-1	CSARDLVDRANEQFF	TGCAGTGCTAGAGATTTGGTGGACAGGGCCAATGAGCAGTTCTTC
TRBV4-1	.	few	TRBJ2-1	CASSQGRGFSYNEQFF	TGCGCCAGCAGCCAAGGGCGGGGATTCTCCTACAATGAGCAGTTCTTC
TRBV28	TRBD2	.	TRBJ2-1	CASSSQTSGGVNEQFF	TGTGCCAGCAGTTCCCAGACTAGCGGAGGGGTCAATGAGCAGTTCTTC
TRBV12-5	.	.	TRBJ2-1	CASGLGQNEQFF	TGTGCTAGTGGTTTGGGACAGAATGAGCAGTTCTTC
TRBV7-7	.	.	TRBJ2-7	CASSPKPGRGEQYF	TGTGCCAGCAGCCCCAAGCCGGGCAGGGGAGAGCAGTACTTC
TRBV4-1	.	.	TRBJ2-7	CASSRGGFYEQYF	TGCGCCAGCAGCAGGGGCGGCTTTTACGAGCAGTACTTC
TRBV20-1	.	.	TRBJ2-3	CSAYRRTDTQYF	TGCAGTGCCTATCGTAGGACAGATACGCAGTATTTT